Given below is one TCR beta chain in context. This sample is drawn from a study of blood T cell repertoires in COVID-19. Looking at the study overall: T cells, B-cell-depleted T cells, or PBMCs provided the cDNA or gDNA that served as material.

In the original analysis: Amplification with reference gene primers provided the estimates of nucleated cell counts. Profiled with immunoSEQ multiplex PCR; TCRdb holds only in-frame clones, not every one. V, J and clone size are taken as reported in that table, and D and trimming were inferred from the DNA itself. Here the sample spans about 200,000 clones, around four fifths being singletons. The ends lost 4 bases at V and 2 bases at J; junction bases unmatched: 8. Germline CDR1 SGHRS, CDR2 YFSETQ. The CDR3 totals 16 residues. The study recruited exposed participants who had met a COVID-19 case within 2 weeks before entry.

This clonotype was obtained from a woman in her 50s who had been exposed to COVID-19. V gene TRBV5-1 combines with J gene TRBJ2-1; 8 nucleotides line up with TRBD2. The specimen was PBMCs or T cells enriched from blood (not recorded which). This CDR3 is CASSRDSGGPYNEQFF. The CDR3 region has the DNA TGCGCCAGCAGCAGGGACTCGGGGGGGCCCTACAATGAGCAGTTCTTC.